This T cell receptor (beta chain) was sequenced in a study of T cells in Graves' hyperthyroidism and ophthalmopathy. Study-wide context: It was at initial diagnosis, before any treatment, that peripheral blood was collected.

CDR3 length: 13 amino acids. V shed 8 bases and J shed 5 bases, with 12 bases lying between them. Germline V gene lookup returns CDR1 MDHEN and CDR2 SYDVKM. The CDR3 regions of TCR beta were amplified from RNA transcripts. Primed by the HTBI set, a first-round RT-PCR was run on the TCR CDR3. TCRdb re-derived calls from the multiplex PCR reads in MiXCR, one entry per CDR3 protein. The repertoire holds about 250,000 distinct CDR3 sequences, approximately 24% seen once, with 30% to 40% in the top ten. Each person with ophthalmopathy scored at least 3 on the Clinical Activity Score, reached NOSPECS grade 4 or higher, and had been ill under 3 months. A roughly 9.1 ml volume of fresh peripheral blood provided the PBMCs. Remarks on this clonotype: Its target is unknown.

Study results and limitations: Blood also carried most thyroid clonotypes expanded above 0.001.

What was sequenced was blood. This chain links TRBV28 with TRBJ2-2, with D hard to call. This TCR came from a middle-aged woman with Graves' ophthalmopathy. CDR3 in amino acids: CASDEWGTGELFF. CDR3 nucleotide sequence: TGTGCCAGCGACGAGTGGGGAACCGGGGAGCTGTTTTTT.